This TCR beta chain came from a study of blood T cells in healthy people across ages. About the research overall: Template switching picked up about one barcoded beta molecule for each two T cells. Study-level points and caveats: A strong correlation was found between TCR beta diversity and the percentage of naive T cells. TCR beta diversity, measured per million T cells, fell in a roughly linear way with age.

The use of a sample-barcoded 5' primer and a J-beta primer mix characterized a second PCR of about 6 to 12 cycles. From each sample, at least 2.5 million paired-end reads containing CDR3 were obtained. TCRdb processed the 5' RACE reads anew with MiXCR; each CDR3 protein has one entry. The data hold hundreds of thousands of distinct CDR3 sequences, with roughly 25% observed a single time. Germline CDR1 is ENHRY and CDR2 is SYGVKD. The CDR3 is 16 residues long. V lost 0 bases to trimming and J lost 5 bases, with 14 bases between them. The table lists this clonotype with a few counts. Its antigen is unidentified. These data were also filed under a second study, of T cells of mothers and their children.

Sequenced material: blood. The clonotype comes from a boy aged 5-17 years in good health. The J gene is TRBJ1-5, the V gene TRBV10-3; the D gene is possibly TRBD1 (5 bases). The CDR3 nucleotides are TGTGCCATCAGTGAGTCGGAGGGGAGGAACTATCAGCCCCAGCATTTT. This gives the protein CAISESEGRNYQPQHF.